This is a list of T cell receptor beta chains from one sample in a study of blood T cell repertoires in COVID-19. The repertoire was sequenced with immunoSEQ multiplex PCR; TCRdb's copy has only in-frame clones and lacks some. The sample lists around 260,000 clones, roughly nine tenths occurring once. Source material: peripheral blood. These receptors came from a woman aged 25 to 39 with COVID-19, enrolled during active disease. Both conserved end residues are part of each CDR3. D genes are given only for firm matches. Rows give clone size only sometimes, using once, few, many, or a class for an expanded clone.

V gene: TRBV28; clone size: NA; J gene: TRBJ2-1; D gene: TRBD2; CDR3 DNA: TGTGCCAGCAGTCAAACTAGCGGAAATTACAATGAGCAGTTCTTC; CDR3 protein: CASSQTSGNYNEQFF
V gene: TRBV4-1; clone size: NA; J gene: TRBJ1-4; D gene: NA; CDR3 DNA: TGCGCCAGCAGCCAAGGGGCAGGGGATAATGAAAAACTGTTTTTT; CDR3 protein: CASSQGAGDNEKLFF
V gene: TRBV3-1/TRBV3-2; clone size: NA; J gene: TRBJ1-2; D gene: NA; CDR3 DNA: TGTGCCAGCAGCGAAGCCTATGGGACTGGCTATGGCTACACCTTC; CDR3 protein: CASSEAYGTGYGYTF
V gene: TRBV5-4; clone size: NA; J gene: TRBJ1-1; D gene: NA; CDR3 DNA: TGTGCCAGCAGCTTTAGCAGGGCGCGGAACACTGAAGCTTTCTTT; CDR3 protein: CASSFSRARNTEAFF
V gene: TRBV6-5; clone size: NA; J gene: TRBJ2-7; D gene: TRBD2; CDR3 DNA: TGTGCCAGCAGCTGGACTAGCGACTACGAGCAGTACTTC; CDR3 protein: CASSWTSDYEQYF
V gene: TRBV5-1; clone size: NA; J gene: TRBJ1-1; D gene: NA; CDR3 DNA: TGCGCCAGCAGCCTTGACAGCGCCTTCACTGAAGCTTTCTTT; CDR3 protein: CASSLDSAFTEAFF
V gene: TRBV6-2/TRBV6-3; clone size: NA; J gene: TRBJ1-2; D gene: TRBD1; CDR3 DNA: TGTGCCAGCAGCCAAGCCGGGACAGGAGGGAGTGGCTATGGCTACACCTTC; CDR3 protein: CASSQAGTGGSGYGYTF
V gene: TRBV9; clone size: NA; J gene: TRBJ1-4; D gene: TRBD1; CDR3 DNA: TGTGCCAGCAGCATCCGGACAGGGGTTAATGAAAAACTGTTTTTT; CDR3 protein: CASSIRTGVNEKLFF
V gene: TRBV2; clone size: NA; J gene: TRBJ2-7; D gene: NA; CDR3 DNA: TGTGCCAGCAAGAGGGCCGGGACACAATACGAGCAGTACTTC; CDR3 protein: CASKRAGTQYEQYF
V gene: TRBV11-2; clone size: once; J gene: TRBJ2-3; D gene: TRBD2; CDR3 DNA: TGTGCCAGCAGCTTAGTTCTCGATATTAGCGGGTTGGCAGATACGCAGTATTTT; CDR3 protein: CASSLVLDISGLADTQYF
V gene: TRBV7-2; clone size: NA; J gene: TRBJ1-1; D gene: NA; CDR3 DNA: TGTGCCAGCAGTTTCGGGGAATCAGGGGATCAGTTCTTT; CDR3 protein: CASSFGESGDQFF
V gene: TRBV6-1; clone size: once; J gene: TRBJ1-5; D gene: TRBD1; CDR3 DNA: TGTGCCAGCAGTGGGGAAGGCGTCAGGGGGCTAAATCAGCCCCAGCATTTT; CDR3 protein: CASSGEGVRGLNQPQHF
V gene: TRBV6-5; clone size: NA; J gene: TRBJ1-2; D gene: NA; CDR3 DNA: TGTGCCAGCAGGAAACAGGGTGGTGGCTACACCTTC; CDR3 protein: CASRKQGGGYTF
V gene: TRBV2; clone size: NA; J gene: TRBJ1-1; D gene: NA; CDR3 DNA: TGTGCCAGCATTAGGGAGACGAACACTGAAGCTTTCTTT; CDR3 protein: CASIRETNTEAFF
V gene: TRBV7-2; clone size: NA; J gene: TRBJ2-3; D gene: NA; CDR3 DNA: TGTGCCAGCAGCGGAGGGTTAGGGCGCACAGATACGCAGTATTTT; CDR3 protein: CASSGGLGRTDTQYF
V gene: TRBV18; clone size: NA; J gene: TRBJ1-3; D gene: NA; CDR3 DNA: TGTGCCAGCTCTCCGGAGAGAAAATCTGGAAACACCATATATTTT; CDR3 protein: CASSPERKSGNTIYF
V gene: TRBV19; clone size: few; J gene: TRBJ1-1; D gene: NA; CDR3 DNA: TGTGCCAGTAGTATTGGACAATTCAACACTGAAGCTTTCTTT; CDR3 protein: CASSIGQFNTEAFF
V gene: TRBV19; clone size: once; J gene: TRBJ2-7; D gene: TRBD1; CDR3 DNA: TGTGCCAGTAGTATCCAGGGGGCGAACGAGCAGTACTTC; CDR3 protein: CASSIQGANEQYF
V gene: TRBV20-1; clone size: NA; J gene: TRBJ1-6; D gene: NA; CDR3 DNA: TGCAGTGCTAGTCAAGCTGAATCACCCCTCCACTTT; CDR3 protein: CSASQAESPLHF
V gene: TRBV3-1/TRBV3-2; clone size: NA; J gene: TRBJ2-2; D gene: TRBD1; CDR3 DNA: TGTGCCAGCAGCCAAGAGGGCTGGCCGACAGGGTTCACCGGGGAGCTGTTTTTT; CDR3 protein: CASSQEGWPTGFTGELFF
V gene: TRBV28; clone size: NA; J gene: TRBJ1-5; D gene: NA; CDR3 DNA: TGTGCCAGCATGGGGACTCTGCCCCGTCAGCCCCAGCATTTT; CDR3 protein: CASMGTLPRQPQHF
V gene: TRBV20-1; clone size: NA; J gene: TRBJ2-1; D gene: NA; CDR3 DNA: TGCAGCGGGGGACTCAACAATGAGCAGTTCTTC; CDR3 protein: CSGGLNNEQFF